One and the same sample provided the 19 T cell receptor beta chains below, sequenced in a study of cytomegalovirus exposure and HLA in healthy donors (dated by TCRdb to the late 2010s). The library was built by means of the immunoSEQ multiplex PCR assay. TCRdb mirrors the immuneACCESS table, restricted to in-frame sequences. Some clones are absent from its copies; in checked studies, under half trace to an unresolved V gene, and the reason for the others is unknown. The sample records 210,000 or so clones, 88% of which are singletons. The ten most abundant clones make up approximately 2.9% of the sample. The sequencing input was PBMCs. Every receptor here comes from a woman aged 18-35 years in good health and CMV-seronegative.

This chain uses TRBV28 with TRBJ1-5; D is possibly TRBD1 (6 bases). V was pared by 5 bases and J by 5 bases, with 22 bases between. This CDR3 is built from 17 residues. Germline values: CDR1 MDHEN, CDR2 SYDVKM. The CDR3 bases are TGTGCCAGCAGTCCCCTTACCCTAGGGCAGGGGTATCAGCCCCAGCATTTT. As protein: CASSPLTLGQGYQPQHF.

As DNA, the CDR3 is TGTGCCAGCAGTAGGGGACTAGCGGGATTCAATGAGCAGTTCTTC. Its protein is CASSRGLAGFNEQFF. The J gene is TRBJ2-1, the V gene TRBV27; 13 positions agree with TRBD2. The CDR3 extends over 15 amino acids. V lost 5 bases and J lost 6; bases outside the gene matches: 4. The germline gives CDR1 MNHEY, CDR2 SMNVEV (reference sequence).

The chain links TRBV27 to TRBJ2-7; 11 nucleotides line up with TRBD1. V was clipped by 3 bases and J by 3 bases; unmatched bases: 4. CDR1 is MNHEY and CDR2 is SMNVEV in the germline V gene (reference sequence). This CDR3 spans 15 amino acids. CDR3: CASSFVGTGGYEQYF. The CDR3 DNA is TGTGCCAGCAGTTTTGTCGGGACAGGGGGCTACGAGCAGTACTTC.

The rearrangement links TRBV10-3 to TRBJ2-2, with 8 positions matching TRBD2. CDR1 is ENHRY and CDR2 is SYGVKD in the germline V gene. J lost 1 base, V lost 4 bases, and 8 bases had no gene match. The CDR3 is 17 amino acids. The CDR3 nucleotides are TGTGCCATCAGTGTGGCGGGGGGCGTAAAGAACACCGGGGAGCTGTTTTTT. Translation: CAISVAGGVKNTGELFF.

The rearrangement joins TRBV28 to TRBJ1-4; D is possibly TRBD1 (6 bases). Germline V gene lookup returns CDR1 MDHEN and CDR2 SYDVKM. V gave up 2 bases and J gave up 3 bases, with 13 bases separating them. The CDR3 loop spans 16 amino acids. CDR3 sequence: CASSLNRGASNEKLFF. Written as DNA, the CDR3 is TGTGCCAGCAGTTTAAATCGGGGGGCGTCTAATGAAAAACTGTTTTTT.

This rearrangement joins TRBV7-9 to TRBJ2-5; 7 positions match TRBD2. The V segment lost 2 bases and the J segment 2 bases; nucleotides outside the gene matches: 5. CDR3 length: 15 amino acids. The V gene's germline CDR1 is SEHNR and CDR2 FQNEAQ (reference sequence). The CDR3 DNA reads TGTGCCAGCAGCTTACAAGCGCGGGGGCAAGAGACCCAGTACTTC. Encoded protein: CASSLQARGQETQYF.

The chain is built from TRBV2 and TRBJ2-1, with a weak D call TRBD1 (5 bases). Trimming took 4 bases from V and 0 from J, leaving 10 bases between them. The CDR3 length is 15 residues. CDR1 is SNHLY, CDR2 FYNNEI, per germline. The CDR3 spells CASSGGSGSYNEQFF. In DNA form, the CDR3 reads TGTGCCAGCAGTGGGGGCTCGGGCTCCTACAATGAGCAGTTCTTC.

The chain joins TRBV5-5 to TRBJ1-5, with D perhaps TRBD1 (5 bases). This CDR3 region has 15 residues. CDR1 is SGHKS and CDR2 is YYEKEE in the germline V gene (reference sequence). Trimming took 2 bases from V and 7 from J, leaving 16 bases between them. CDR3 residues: CASSLGLQGTQPQHF. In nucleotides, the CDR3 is TGTGCCAGCAGCTTAGGGCTTCAGGGTACCCAGCCCCAGCATTTT.

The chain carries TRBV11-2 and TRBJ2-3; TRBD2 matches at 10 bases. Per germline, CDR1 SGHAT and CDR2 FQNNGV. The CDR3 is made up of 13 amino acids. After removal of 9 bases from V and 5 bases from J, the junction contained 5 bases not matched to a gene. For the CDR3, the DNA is TGTGCCAGTACGGGACTAGCGATAGATACGCAGTATTTT. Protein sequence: CASTGLAIDTQYF.

CDR3: CASRRQGNTEAFF. The CDR3 region has the DNA TGTGCCAGCAGACGACAGGGGAACACTGAAGCTTTCTTT. The chain uses TRBV2 and TRBJ1-1; 7 bases line up with TRBD1. Germline CDR1 SNHLY, CDR2 FYNNEI. The CDR3 sequence is 13 residues long. V gave up 6 bases and J gave up 1 base; unmatched junction bases: 2. The entire variable domain, with the rest obtained from reference TRBV2 and TRBJ1-1, is as follows: EPEVTQTPSHQVTQMGQEVILRCVPISNHLYFYWYRQILGQKVEFLVSFYNNEISEKSEIFDDQFSVERPDGSNFTLKIRSTKLEDSAMYFCASRRQGNTEAFFGQGTRLTVV.

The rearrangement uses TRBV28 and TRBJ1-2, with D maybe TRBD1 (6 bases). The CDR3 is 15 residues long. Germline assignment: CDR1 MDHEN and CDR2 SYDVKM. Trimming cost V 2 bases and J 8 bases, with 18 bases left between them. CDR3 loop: CASSLMRGRLRGYTF. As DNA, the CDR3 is TGTGCCAGCAGTTTAATGCGGGGGCGCCTCAGGGGCTACACCTTC.

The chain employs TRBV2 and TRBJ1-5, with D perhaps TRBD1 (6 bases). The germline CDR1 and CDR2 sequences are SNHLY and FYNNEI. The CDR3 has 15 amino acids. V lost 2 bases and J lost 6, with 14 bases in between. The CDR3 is CASSELGGLLQPQHF. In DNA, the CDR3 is TGTGCCAGCAGTGAACTGGGGGGGCTACTTCAGCCCCAGCATTTT.

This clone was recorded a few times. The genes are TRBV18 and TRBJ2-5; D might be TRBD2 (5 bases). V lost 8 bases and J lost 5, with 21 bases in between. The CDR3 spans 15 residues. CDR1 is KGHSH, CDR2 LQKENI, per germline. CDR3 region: CASAILPGGGETQYF. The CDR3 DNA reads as TGTGCCAGCGCAATCTTGCCCGGCGGCGGGGAGACCCAGTACTTC.

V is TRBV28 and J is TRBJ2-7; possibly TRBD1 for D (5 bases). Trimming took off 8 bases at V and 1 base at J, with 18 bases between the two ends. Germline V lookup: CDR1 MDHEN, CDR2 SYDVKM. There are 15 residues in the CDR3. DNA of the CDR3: TGTGCCAGCCTCCTAGGGCAGGGATGGTCCTACGAGCAGTACTTC. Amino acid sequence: CASLLGQGWSYEQYF.

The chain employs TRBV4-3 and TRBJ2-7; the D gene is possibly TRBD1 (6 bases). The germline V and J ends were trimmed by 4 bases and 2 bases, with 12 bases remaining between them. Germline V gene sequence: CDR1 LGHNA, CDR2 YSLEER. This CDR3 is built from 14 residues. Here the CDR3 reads CASSPEGQAYEQYF. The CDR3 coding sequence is TGCGCCAGCAGCCCCGAGGGACAAGCCTACGAGCAGTACTTC.

The CDR3 protein is CASSLAGRRSGGVDTQYF. In DNA form, the CDR3 reads TGCGCCAGCAGCTTGGCCGGCCGAAGGAGTGGTGGCGTTGATACGCAGTATTTT. The chain employs TRBV5-1 and TRBJ2-3; D ambiguous. The V end was cut by 0 bases, the J end by 6 bases, with 23 bases between. Germline V gives CDR1 SGHRS, CDR2 YFSETQ. CDR3 length equals 18 residues.

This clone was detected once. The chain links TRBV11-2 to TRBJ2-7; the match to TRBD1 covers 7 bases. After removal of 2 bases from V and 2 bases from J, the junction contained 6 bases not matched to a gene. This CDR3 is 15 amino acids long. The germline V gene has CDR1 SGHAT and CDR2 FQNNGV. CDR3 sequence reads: CASSLKIQGAYEQYF. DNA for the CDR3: TGTGCCAGCAGCTTAAAGATCCAGGGGGCCTACGAGCAGTACTTC.

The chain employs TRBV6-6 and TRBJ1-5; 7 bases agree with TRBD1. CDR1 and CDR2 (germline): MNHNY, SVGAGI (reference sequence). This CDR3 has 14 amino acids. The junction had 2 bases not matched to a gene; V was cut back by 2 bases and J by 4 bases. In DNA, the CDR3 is TGTGCCAGCAGTTACAGGGGGCATAATCAGCCCCAGCATTTT. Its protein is CASSYRGHNQPQHF.

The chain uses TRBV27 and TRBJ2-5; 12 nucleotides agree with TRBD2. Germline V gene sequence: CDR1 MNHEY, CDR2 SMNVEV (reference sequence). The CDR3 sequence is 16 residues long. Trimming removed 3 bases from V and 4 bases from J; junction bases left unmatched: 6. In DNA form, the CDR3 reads TGTGCCAGCAGTTTGTTTAGGACTAGCGGGACAGAGACCCAGTACTTC. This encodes CASSLFRTSGTETQYF.